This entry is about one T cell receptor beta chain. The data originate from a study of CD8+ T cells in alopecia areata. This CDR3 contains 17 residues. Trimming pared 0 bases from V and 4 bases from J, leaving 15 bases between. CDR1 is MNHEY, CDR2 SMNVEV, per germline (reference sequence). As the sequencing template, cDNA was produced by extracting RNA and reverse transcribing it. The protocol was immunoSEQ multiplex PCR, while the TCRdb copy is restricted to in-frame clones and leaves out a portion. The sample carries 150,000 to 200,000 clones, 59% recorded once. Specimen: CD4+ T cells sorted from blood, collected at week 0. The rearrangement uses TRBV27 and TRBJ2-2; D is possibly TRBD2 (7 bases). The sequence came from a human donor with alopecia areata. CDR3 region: CASSLSGGAPGTGELFF. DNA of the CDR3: TGTGCCAGCAGTTTATCGGGGGGGGCGCCGGGCACCGGGGAGCTGTTTTTT.